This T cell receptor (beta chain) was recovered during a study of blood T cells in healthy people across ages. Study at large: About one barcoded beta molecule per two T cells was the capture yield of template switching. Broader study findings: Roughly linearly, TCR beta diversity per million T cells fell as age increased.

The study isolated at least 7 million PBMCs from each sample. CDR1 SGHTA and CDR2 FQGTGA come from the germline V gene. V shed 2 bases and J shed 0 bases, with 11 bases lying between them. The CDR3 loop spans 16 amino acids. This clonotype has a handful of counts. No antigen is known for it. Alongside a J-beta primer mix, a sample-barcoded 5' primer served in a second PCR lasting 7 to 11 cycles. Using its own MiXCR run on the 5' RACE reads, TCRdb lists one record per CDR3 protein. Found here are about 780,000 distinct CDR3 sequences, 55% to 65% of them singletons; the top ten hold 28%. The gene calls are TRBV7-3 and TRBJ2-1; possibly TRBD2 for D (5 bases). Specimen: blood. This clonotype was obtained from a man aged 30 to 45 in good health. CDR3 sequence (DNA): TGTGCCAGCAGCTTACTAGCCTTCAGCTCCTACAATGAGCAGTTCTTC. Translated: CASSLLAFSSYNEQFF.